The present TCR beta chain was sequenced within a study of T cell responses to AZD1222 COVID-19 vaccine. The V end lost 0 bases, the J end lost 4 bases, and 11 bases lay between the germline ends. The CDR3 contains 14 residues. The germline V gene encodes CDR1 SGHKS and CDR2 YYEKEE (reference sequence). Sequenced by immunoSEQ multiplex PCR; TCRdb stores in-frame clones only, minus some. The repertoire holds 180,000 or so clones, with around 94% as singletons. Comment on this clone: Its antigen is undetermined.

Study-wide results and limits: A rise in Spike-specific TCR breadth and depth followed two AZD1222 doses.

The rearrangement uses TRBV5-5 and TRBJ2-7, with a tentative D call TRBD2 (6 bases). The receptor comes from an adult in good health. Sequenced here: peripheral blood, sampled on day 0 of AZD1222 vaccination. CDR3 bases: TGTGCCAGCAGCTTGGGACTAGAGTTTTACGAGCAGTACTTC. Amino acids: CASSLGLEFYEQYF.